This T cell receptor (beta chain) was identified during a study of T cell repertoires in cytomegalovirus infection. Study background: CMV epitopes, recently identified HLA-C-restricted and well-studied HLA-B-restricted, were used.

TCRdb called the reads again in MiXCR, with one record for every CDR3 protein. The repertoire holds 750,000 to 950,000 distinct CDR3 sequences, with under 35% as singletons. CDR3 length: 15 amino acids. Trimming took off 5 bases at V and 4 bases at J, with 14 bases between the two ends. Germline CDR1 is SGHTA and CDR2 is FQGTGA. With regard to this clonotype: Its antigen is not identified.

This chain links TRBV7-3 with TRBJ2-2; D tentatively reads TRBD1 or TRBD2 (6 bases each). The starting material was cultured CD8+ T cells from PBMCs, obtained from culture after CMV antigen stimulation. The receptor comes from a human donor in good health (CMV status not recorded). Some clones in this sample may be carry-over from other donors' samples. The CDR3 DNA is TGTGCCAGCAGCCCGGGGGCAGGGCGCACCGGGGAGCTGTTTTTT. Encoded protein: CASSPGAGRTGELFF.